A single T cell receptor (beta chain) is shown here with its context. What it binds is not known. The source of the sample is a study of shared clonotypes between healthy human individuals. General study findings and limits: It was the non-shared clonotypes that had lower generation probabilities than clonotypes shared by all four donors.

CD45RA+ naive and CD45RA-negative memory subsets were separated from CD4+ cells. TCRdb keeps only in-frame clones here, not all; method: immunoSEQ multiplex PCR. This table holds 2,500,000 or so clones, around 93% found once. This TCR came from a man between 18 and 35 years old in good health. Some clones in this sample may be carry-over from other donors' samples. Input material: naive CD4+ T cells from PBMCs. Subset indicated: CD45RA+ positively selected.

The CDR3 loop reads CASSSGFEKLFF. CDR3 nucleotide sequence: TGCGCCAGCAGCTCAGGGTTTGAAAAACTGTTTTTT. The J gene is TRBJ1-4, the V gene TRBV5-1; a possible D gene is TRBD1 (5 bases). The CDR3 has 12 amino acids. The germline V gene encodes CDR1 SGHRS and CDR2 YFSETQ. Trimming took 3 bases from V and 7 from J, leaving 7 bases between them.